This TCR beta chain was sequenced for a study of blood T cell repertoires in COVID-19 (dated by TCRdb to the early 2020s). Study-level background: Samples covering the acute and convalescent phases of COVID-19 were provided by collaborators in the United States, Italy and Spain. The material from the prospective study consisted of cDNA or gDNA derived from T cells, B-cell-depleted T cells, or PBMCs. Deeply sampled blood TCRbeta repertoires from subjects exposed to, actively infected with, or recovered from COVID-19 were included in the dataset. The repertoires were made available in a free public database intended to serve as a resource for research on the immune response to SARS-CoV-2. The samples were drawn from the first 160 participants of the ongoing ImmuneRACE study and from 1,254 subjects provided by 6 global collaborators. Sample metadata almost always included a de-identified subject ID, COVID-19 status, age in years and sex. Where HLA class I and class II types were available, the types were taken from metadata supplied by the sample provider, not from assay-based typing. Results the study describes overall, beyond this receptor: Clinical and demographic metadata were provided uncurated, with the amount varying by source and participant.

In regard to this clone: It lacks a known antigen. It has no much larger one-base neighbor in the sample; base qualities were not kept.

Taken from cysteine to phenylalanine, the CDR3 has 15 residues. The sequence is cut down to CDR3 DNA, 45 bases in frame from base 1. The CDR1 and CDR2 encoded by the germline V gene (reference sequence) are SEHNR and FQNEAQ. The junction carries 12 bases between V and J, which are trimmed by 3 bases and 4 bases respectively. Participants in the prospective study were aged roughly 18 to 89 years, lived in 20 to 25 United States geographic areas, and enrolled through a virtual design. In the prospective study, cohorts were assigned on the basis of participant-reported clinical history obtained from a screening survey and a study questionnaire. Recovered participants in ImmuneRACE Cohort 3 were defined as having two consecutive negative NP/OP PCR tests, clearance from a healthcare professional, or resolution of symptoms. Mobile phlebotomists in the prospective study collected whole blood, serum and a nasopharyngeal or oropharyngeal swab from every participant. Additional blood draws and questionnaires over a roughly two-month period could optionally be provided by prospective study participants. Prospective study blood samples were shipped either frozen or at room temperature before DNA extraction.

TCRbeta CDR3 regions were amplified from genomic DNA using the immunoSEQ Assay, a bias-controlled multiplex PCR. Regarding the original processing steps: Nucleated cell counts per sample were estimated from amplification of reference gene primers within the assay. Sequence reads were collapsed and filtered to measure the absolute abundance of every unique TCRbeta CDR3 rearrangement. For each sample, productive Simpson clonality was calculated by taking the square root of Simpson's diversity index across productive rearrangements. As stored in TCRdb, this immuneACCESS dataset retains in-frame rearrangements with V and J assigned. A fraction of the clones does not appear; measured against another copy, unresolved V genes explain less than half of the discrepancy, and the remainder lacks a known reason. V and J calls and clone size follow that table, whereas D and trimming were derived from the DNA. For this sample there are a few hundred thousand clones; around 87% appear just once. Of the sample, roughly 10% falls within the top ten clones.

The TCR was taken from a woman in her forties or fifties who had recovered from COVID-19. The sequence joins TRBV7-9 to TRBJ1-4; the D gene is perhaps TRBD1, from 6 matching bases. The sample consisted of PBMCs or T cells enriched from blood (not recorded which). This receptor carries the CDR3 CASSFGQQLNEKLFF. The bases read TGTGCCAGCAGCTTCGGACAGCAGCTTAATGAAAAACTGTTTTTT.